One and the same sample provided the 10 T cell receptor beta chains below, sequenced in a study of shared clonotypes between healthy human individuals. Sequencing was performed with immunoSEQ multiplex PCR; in TCRdb, only in-frame clones are kept and a portion is missing. The sample consists of 2 million to 3 million clones, more than 85% of them appearing once. Sequencing was carried out using naive CD4+ T cells from PBMCs. Stated subset: CD45RA+ positively selected. The source of these receptors is a man between 18 and 35 years old in good health. Some clones in this sample may be carry-over from other donors' samples.

The V and J genes are TRBV4-1 and TRBJ2-3, with D maybe TRBD2 (6 bases). Trimming took off 4 bases at V and 0 bases at J, with 17 bases between the two ends. Germline V gives CDR1 MGHRA, CDR2 YSYEKL. This CDR3 contains 17 residues. This chain's CDR3 is CASSLIFSGTSTDTQYF. The DNA for the CDR3 is TGCGCCAGCAGCCTCATCTTTTCAGGGACTAGCACAGATACGCAGTATTTT.

V is TRBV6-4 and J is TRBJ2-5; 14 bases are a match to TRBD2. This CDR3 contains 24 residues. The germline gives CDR1 MRHNA, CDR2 SNTAGT. V was clipped by 0 bases and J by 5 bases; unmatched bases: 26. The CDR3 DNA reads as TGTGCCAGCAGTGACTCGCGTCATCTTTCGCTTTGTGGGACTAGCGGGAGAATCCGGGAGACCCAGTACTTC. It encodes CASSDSRHLSLCGTSGRIRETQYF.

V usage is TRBV5-8 and J usage is TRBJ2-3; 7 bases line up with TRBD1. CDR1 is SGHTS and CDR2 is YDEGEE in the germline V gene. This CDR3 spans 14 amino acids. Unmatched junction bases numbered 6, after V lost 3 bases and J lost 5 bases. CDR3 bases: TGTGCCAGCAGCTCCGGGACAGTTGGAGATACGCAGTATTTT. Translation: CASSSGTVGDTQYF.

The chain combines TRBV5-6 with TRBJ1-1, with TRBD1 matching over 7 bases. The CDR3 totals 14 residues. Germline CDR1 SGHDT, CDR2 YYEEEE. The junction had 7 bases not matched to a gene; V was cut back by 6 bases and J by 2 bases. CDR3 in DNA: TGTGCCAGCACCATTGGGACAGCAAACACTGAAGCTTTCTTT. Translated, it gives CASTIGTANTEAFF.

The genes are TRBV5-4 and TRBJ2-3; D not resolved. There are 18 residues in the CDR3. The germline gives CDR1 SGHNT, CDR2 YYREEE (reference sequence). Deletions cut 4 bases from V and 0 bases from J, with 21 bases between. CDR3 protein: CASSRQFARRSSTDTQYF. The CDR3 DNA sequence: TGTGCCAGCAGCCGCCAGTTTGCTCGTCGTTCTAGCACAGATACGCAGTATTTT.

The chain employs TRBV4-1 and TRBJ2-3, with D perhaps matching TRBD1 or TRBD2 (5 bases each). Trimming pared 3 bases from V and 4 bases from J, leaving 17 bases between. Germline V CDR1 and CDR2: MGHRA, YSYEKL. This CDR3 region has 16 residues. The CDR3 DNA reads TGCGCCAGCAGCCAGGGCCAGCCCATGGGGGCAGATACGCAGTATTTT. Its translation is CASSQGQPMGADTQYF.

The chain recombines TRBV30 with TRBJ1-1; D is perhaps TRBD1 (6 bases). Trimming removed 1 base from V and 5 bases from J, with 17 bases in between. Germline loops: CDR1 GTSNPN, CDR2 SVGIG (reference sequence). This CDR3 is 15 amino acids long. The CDR3 DNA sequence: TGTGCCTGGAGTGGTTTACACAGGGTAGTGACTGAAGCTTTCTTT. Its protein is CAWSGLHRVVTEAFF.

This rearrangement joins TRBV15 to TRBJ2-7; D is uncertain. This CDR3 contains 13 residues. Germline V CDR1 and CDR2: LNHNV, YYDKDF (reference sequence). The V gene lost 5 bases and the J gene lost 7 bases, with 15 bases spanning the gap. The CDR3 region has the DNA TGTGCCACCAGCTCCAGTCCCGGGTGGGAGCAGTACTTC. The encoded protein is CATSSSPGWEQYF.

The rearrangement uses TRBV18 and TRBJ1-4; D might be TRBD1 (5 bases). The CDR3 length is 14 residues. In germline, CDR1 is KGHSH, CDR2 LQKENI. Trimming took off 4 bases at V and 8 bases at J, with 14 bases between the two ends. The DNA of the CDR3 is TGTGCCAGCTCACTACTCGCAGGGCAGGAAAAACTGTTTTTT. Protein sequence: CASSLLAGQEKLFF.

This chain joins TRBV18 and TRBJ1-4; the D gene is possibly TRBD1 (5 bases). The CDR3 has 15 residues. Trimming took 2 bases from V and 8 from J, leaving 15 bases between them. From germline, CDR1 is KGHSH and CDR2 LQKENI. The CDR3 nucleotides are TGTGCCAGCTCACCATCGGAGGGGAATCCGGAAAAACTGTTTTTT. This encodes CASSPSEGNPEKLFF.